The 28 T cell receptor beta chains in this list originate from one sample, sequenced in a study of HIV-infected patients and healthy controls. 450 to 600 ng RNA was reverse transcribed with alpha and beta constant-region primers. Separate chain-specific third strand synthesis with multiplexing indices produced the alpha and beta libraries. TCRdb ran MiXCR on the 5' RACE reads and lists one entry per CDR3 protein. The sample lists fewer than 5,000 distinct CDR3 sequences; more than 5.5% were seen once. Follow-up blood was drawn about 14 weeks, roughly three months, after antiretroviral therapy began. All unsorted peripheral T cells were captured because whole blood was used without fractionation. The sequencing here drew on blood, taken during antiretroviral therapy. The receptor set was obtained from an adult with HIV infection.

This clonotype is categorized as medium-sized (0.01 to 0.1%). The CDR3 sequence is CASSLVLGPTNTGELFF. CDR3 in DNA: TGCGCCAGCAGCTTGGTGCTGGGCCCCACGAACACCGGGGAGCTGTTTTTT. V is TRBV5-1 and J is TRBJ2-2; D uncertain. Germline CDR1 is SGHRS and CDR2 is YFSETQ. This CDR3 region has 17 residues. V lost 0 bases to trimming and J lost 0 bases, with 12 bases between them.

By sample share, this clonotype is medium-sized. This chain joins TRBV7-8 and TRBJ2-5; D perhaps matches TRBD2 (6 bases). The CDR3 is made up of 13 amino acids. Germline-derived CDR1 and CDR2 are SGHVS and FQNEAQ. V lost 4 bases and J 1 base, leaving 7 bases between the germline ends. CDR3 coding DNA: TGTGCCAGCAGCTGGGACTTCCAAGAGACCCAGTACTTC. Its translation is CASSWDFQETQYF.

This clonotype has a count of ten or more. The chain uses TRBV3-1 and TRBJ1-6, with a weak D call TRBD1 (5 bases). Per the germline V gene, CDR1 is LGHDT and CDR2 is YNNKEL (reference sequence). This CDR3 comprises 16 residues. Trimming took off 4 bases at V and 6 bases at J, with 16 bases between the two ends. DNA of the CDR3: TGTGCCAGCAGCCGTTTCTCCGGGACGGGTAATTCACCCCTCCACTTT. Protein: CASSRFSGTGNSPLHF.

This clonotype showed up many times. The chain uses TRBV20-1 and TRBJ2-7, with 9 bases lining up with TRBD2. Trimming cost V 3 bases and J 0 bases; bases outside gene matches: 3. The CDR3 runs to 14 residues. Germline CDR1 and CDR2: DFQATT and SNEGSKA (reference sequence). This CDR3 reads CSASNSGGSYEQYF. The CDR3 nucleotides are TGCAGTGCTAGCAATAGCGGGGGCTCCTACGAGCAGTACTTC.

The V and J genes are TRBV5-1 and TRBJ2-5, with D perhaps TRBD2 (5 bases). There are 14 residues in the CDR3. The V gene's germline CDR1 is SGHRS and CDR2 YFSETQ. V lost 1 base, J lost 4 bases, and 11 bases lay in between. The CDR3 nucleotides read TGCGCCAGCAGCTTGTATCGGGGTCCAGAGACCCAGTACTTC. Encoded protein: CASSLYRGPETQYF.

This chain connects TRBV29-1 to TRBJ1-1; D might be TRBD1 (6 bases). Germline V gene data show CDR1 as SQVTM and CDR2 as ANQGSEA. CDR3 size: 13 residues. Trimming took off 3 bases at V and 5 bases at J, with 13 bases between the two ends. CDR3 in amino acids: CSVEGGGRTEAFF. DNA for the CDR3: TGCAGCGTTGAGGGGGGCGGGAGAACTGAAGCTTTCTTT.

By sample share, this clonotype is medium-sized (0.01 to 0.1%). The V call is TRBV7-8, the J call TRBJ2-5; 7 bases line up with TRBD2. The junction had 5 bases not matched to a gene; V was cut back by 3 bases and J by 4 bases. The germline gives CDR1 SGHVS, CDR2 FQNEAQ. This CDR3 is built from 14 residues. CDR3 residues: CASSLTAGRETQYF. The CDR3 DNA is TGTGCCAGCAGCTTGACAGCGGGGCGAGAGACCCAGTACTTC.

The V call is TRBV7-9, the J call TRBJ2-4, with TRBD1 identical over 8 bases. This CDR3 is built from 16 residues. J lost 3 bases, V lost 4 bases, and 8 bases had no gene match. Per the germline V gene, CDR1 is SEHNR and CDR2 is FQNEAQ (reference sequence). CDR3 loop: CASSSTGQGVKNIQYF. For the CDR3, the DNA is TGTGCCAGCAGCTCGACTGGACAGGGTGTCAAAAACATTCAGTACTTC.

In its sample, this clonotype is medium-sized. The J gene is TRBJ1-2, the V gene TRBV19; 7 nucleotides align to TRBD1. Trimming took 6 bases from V and 7 from J; bases not matched to a gene: 8. CDR3 length equals 13 residues. Germline CDR1 LNHDA, CDR2 SQIVND (reference sequence). The CDR3: CASRDRAYPGYTF. The DNA for the CDR3 is TGTGCCAGTAGAGACAGGGCCTATCCTGGCTACACCTTC. Based on the CDR3 plus reference TRBV19 and TRBJ1-2, the full variable domain is DGGITQSPKYLFRKEGQNVTLSCEQNLNHDAMYWYRQDPGQGLRLIYYSQIVNDFQKGDIAEGYSVSREKKESFPLTVTSAQKNPTAFYLCASRDRAYPGYTFGSGTRLTVV.

This clonotype qualifies as medium-sized (0.01 to 0.1%). For the CDR3, the DNA is TGTGCCAGCTCACCAGAATCTTTGGGGGGCGCGGTGAACACTGAAGCTTTCTTT. Translation gives CASSPESLGGAVNTEAFF. The chain combines TRBV18 with TRBJ1-1; perhaps TRBD1 as D (6 bases). Trimming removed 2 bases from V and 0 bases from J, with 19 bases in between. This CDR3 is 18 amino acids long. Looked up from germline, CDR1 is KGHSH and CDR2 is LQKENI.

This chain uses TRBV6-6 with TRBJ1-1; D remains ambiguous. Trimming left V 1 base short and J 1 base short, with 7 bases between. The V gene's germline CDR1 is MNHNY and CDR2 SVGAGI (reference sequence). The CDR3 is 14 amino acids. The CDR3 nucleotides are TGTGCCAGCAGTTACTGGGCCGAGAACACTGAAGCTTTCTTT. This translates into CASSYWAENTEAFF.

By share, this clonotype ranks as medium-sized. The rearrangement links TRBV7-6 to TRBJ2-3; D possibly matches TRBD1 or TRBD2 (6 bases each). The V gene's germline CDR1 is SGHVS and CDR2 FNYEAQ. The CDR3 has 16 amino acids. Trimming took off 4 bases at V and 2 bases at J, with 16 bases between the two ends. CDR3 in amino acids: CASSSPVGGVTDTQYF. The CDR3 nucleotides read TGTGCCAGCAGCTCGCCGGTCGGGGGCGTCACAGATACGCAGTATTTT.

Details on this clonotype: This sequence may be a read error, since a much larger clone differs from it by one base. The genes are TRBV2 and TRBJ1-5; D is undetermined. The CDR3 contains 13 residues. Per germline, CDR1 SNHLY and CDR2 FYNNEI. CDR3 DNA sequence: TGTGGCACTAATGGGCAGCTTGATCAGCCCCAGCATTTT. It is translated as CGTNGQLDQPQHF.

By frequency in the sample, this clonotype is medium-sized. Relative to the germline gene, one junction end is altered; a read error may explain this. The V gene is TRBV5-1, the J gene TRBJ1-2, with a tentative D call TRBD1 (6 bases). This CDR3 has 17 amino acids. Looked up from germline, CDR1 is SGHRS and CDR2 is YFSETQ. Here the CDR3 reads CASTLHPPRGGDYGYTF. CDR3 DNA sequence: TGCGCCAGCACCTTGCACCCCCCTCGTGGGGGCGACTATGGCTACACCTTC.

This chain connects TRBV6-1 to TRBJ2-7; D tentatively reads TRBD1 or TRBD2 (5 bases each). The CDR3 has 15 amino acids. V was shortened by 4 bases and J by 0 bases, with 13 bases between the two germline ends. The germline V gene has CDR1 MNHNS and CDR2 SASEGT. The chain's CDR3 is CASSAGPYSSYEQYF. CDR3 DNA: TGTGCCAGCAGTGCGGGACCCTATAGCTCCTACGAGCAGTACTTC.

Sample share makes this clonotype medium-sized (0.01 to 0.1%). V usage is TRBV6-5 and J usage is TRBJ2-3, with D tentatively TRBD1 (5 bases). Germline V CDR1 and CDR2: MNHEY, SVGAGI. This CDR3 is built from 12 residues. Trimming cost V 6 bases and J 6 bases, with 10 bases left between them. DNA for the CDR3: TGTGCCAGCAGGGCAGGGTCCGATACGCAGTATTTT. Protein product: CASRAGSDTQYF.

This clonotype qualifies as medium-sized. The chain uses TRBV7-2 and TRBJ2-1; TRBD2 is a possible D gene (5 bases). This CDR3 spans 15 amino acids. V was trimmed by 4 bases and J by 4 bases, leaving 14 bases between them. Germline V CDR1 and CDR2: SGHTA, FQGNSA. The CDR3 protein is CASSSGINNYNEQFF. The CDR3 nucleotides read TGTGCCAGCAGCTCCGGGATAAACAATTACAATGAGCAGTTCTTC.

In its sample, this clonotype was seen many times. V usage is TRBV28 and J usage is TRBJ2-5, with D possibly matching TRBD1 (5 bases). The CDR3 loop spans 14 amino acids. The germline gives CDR1 MDHEN, CDR2 SYDVKM. V dropped 5 bases and J dropped 5 bases, with 15 bases sitting between them. The CDR3 DNA reads TGTGCCAGCAGTCCCTACAGGTCCCACGAGACCCAGTACTTC. Its translation: CASSPYRSHETQYF.

This clonotype appeared many times. The gene calls are TRBV14 and TRBJ1-3; a weak D match, TRBD1 (5 bases). The CDR3 spans 15 residues. The V end was cut by 2 bases, the J end by 8 bases, with 16 bases between. Germline CDR1 SGHDN, CDR2 FVKESK. CDR3 sequence (DNA): TGTGCCAGCAGCCAATACAGGAACGTAGTGGACACCATATATTTT. It translates to CASSQYRNVVDTIYF.

This clonotype has ten or more counts. The chain joins TRBV12-3 or TRBV12-4 to TRBJ2-3, with 8 bases fitting TRBD2. The CDR3 length is 15 residues. The V and J ends lost 1 base and 0 bases, in that order; junction bases with no gene match: 0. Here the CDR3 DNA reads TGTGCCAGCAGTTTAGGGACTAGCAGCACAGATACGCAGTATTTT. Protein product: CASSLGTSSTDTQYF.

In this sample, this clonotype is medium-sized. The V gene is TRBV6-5, the J gene TRBJ2-5; D perhaps matches TRBD1 (5 bases). The CDR3 has 15 amino acids. Trimming removed 0 bases from V and 0 bases from J, with 8 bases in between. Germline lookup yields CDR1 MNHEY and CDR2 SVGAGI. CDR3: CASSYSRQYQETQYF. The CDR3 DNA follows: TGTGCCAGCAGTTACTCGAGACAGTACCAAGAGACCCAGTACTTC.

This clonotype was detected many times. The chain uses TRBV3-1 and TRBJ2-3; weak D call: TRBD2 (5 bases). V shed 4 bases and J shed 1 base, with 9 bases lying between them. Germline V CDR1 and CDR2: LGHDT, YNNKEL (reference sequence). The CDR3 contains 14 residues. The CDR3 sequence: CASSPGEGTDTQYF. For the CDR3, the DNA is TGTGCCAGCAGCCCCGGGGAAGGCACAGATACGCAGTATTTT.

This clonotype is categorized as medium-sized. The chain employs TRBV27 and TRBJ2-3, with TRBD2 as a possible D gene (5 bases). The V end was cut by 3 bases, the J end by 0 bases, with 10 bases between. The CDR3 has 15 amino acids. The germline V gene encodes CDR1 MNHEY and CDR2 SMNVEV (reference sequence). Here the CDR3 DNA reads TGTGCCAGCAGTTTCCGGAGGTCTAGCACAGATACGCAGTATTTT. It is translated as CASSFRRSSTDTQYF.

The chain carries TRBV24-1 and TRBJ2-7; 10 nucleotides align to TRBD1. Germline V gene lookup returns CDR1 KGHDR and CDR2 SFDVKD. V lost 3 bases to trimming and J lost 5 bases; unmatched junction nucleotides: 6. The CDR3 has 15 residues. The CDR3 loop is CATSDAGQGSDEQYF. Written as DNA, the CDR3 is TGTGCCACCAGTGATGCGGGACAGGGGTCCGACGAGCAGTACTTC.

The chain combines TRBV28 with TRBJ1-4; 7 positions match TRBD1. V lost 5 bases to trimming and J lost 8 bases; unmatched junction nucleotides: 11. Germline values: CDR1 MDHEN, CDR2 SYDVKM. CDR3 size: 15 residues. Here the CDR3 reads CASSPVGGGKEKLFF. The CDR3 bases are TGTGCCAGCAGTCCCGTGGGAGGGGGCAAGGAAAAACTGTTTTTT.

This clonotype is classed as medium-sized. The chain links TRBV10-3 to TRBJ2-1, with D unresolved. CDR3 length equals 12 residues. Germline CDR1 and CDR2: ENHRY and SYGVKD. Trimming stripped 1 base from V and 9 bases from J, with 7 bases between. The CDR3 DNA reads TGTGCCATCAGTGAGTTATTCATTGAGCAGTTCTTC. It codes for CAISELFIEQFF.

This clonotype is medium-sized in the sample. The gene calls are TRBV29-1 and TRBJ1-4, with D hard to call. The germline V and J ends were trimmed by 4 bases and 1 base, with 10 bases remaining between them. CDR1 is SQVTM and CDR2 is ANQGSEA in the germline V gene. The CDR3 length is 14 residues. The CDR3 loop reads CSVGTDGTNEKLFF. The CDR3 DNA reads TGCAGCGTTGGAACGGACGGAACTAATGAAAAACTGTTTTTT.

Judged by abundance, this clonotype is medium-sized. The rearrangement joins TRBV5-6 to TRBJ1-1; 8 bases align to TRBD1. The CDR3 has 15 residues. Germline values: CDR1 SGHDT, CDR2 YYEEEE. J lost 4 bases, V lost 4 bases, and 9 bases had no gene match. CDR3 loop: CASSSPTGGVTEAFF. The CDR3 DNA reads as TGTGCCAGCAGCAGCCCTACAGGGGGTGTCACTGAAGCTTTCTTT.